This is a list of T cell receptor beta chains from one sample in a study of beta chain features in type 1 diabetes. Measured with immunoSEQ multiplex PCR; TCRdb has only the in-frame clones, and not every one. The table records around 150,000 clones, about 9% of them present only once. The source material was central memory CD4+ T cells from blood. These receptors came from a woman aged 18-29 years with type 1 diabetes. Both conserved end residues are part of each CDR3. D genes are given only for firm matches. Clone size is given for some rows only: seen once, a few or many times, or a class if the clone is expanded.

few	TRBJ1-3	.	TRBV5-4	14	TGTGCCAGCAGACGGGAGAGCTCTGGAAACACCATATATTTT	CASRRESSGNTIYF
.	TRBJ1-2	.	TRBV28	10	TGTGCCAGCAGTTTAGTGTGGGCTTACTTC	CASSLVWAYF
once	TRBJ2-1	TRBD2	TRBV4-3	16	TGCGCCAGCAGCCAAGAGGTAGCGGGAGTTGCCAATGAGCAGTTCTTC	CASSQEVAGVANEQFF
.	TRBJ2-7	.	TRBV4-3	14	TGCGCCAGCAGCCAAGATTACACGTCCTACGAGCAGTACTTC	CASSQDYTSYEQYF
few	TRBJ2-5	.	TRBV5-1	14	TGCGCCAGCAGCTTGGGCCTAGCCTGGGAGACCCAGTACTTC	CASSLGLAWETQYF
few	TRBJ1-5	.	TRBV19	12	TGTGCCAGTATCTCAAGGACGGGGAGGACGCATTTT	CASISRTGRTHF
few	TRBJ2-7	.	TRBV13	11	TGTGCCAGCAGCTTAGGAGAGGGGCAGTACTTC	CASSLGEGQYF
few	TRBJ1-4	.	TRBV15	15	TGTGCCACCAGCAGAGCTTTGAGTACGAGCGAAAAACTGTTTTTT	CATSRALSTSEKLFF
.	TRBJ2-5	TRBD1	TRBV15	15	TGTGCCACCAGCCGCGGACAGGGGAGGGAAGAGACCCAGTACTTC	CATSRGQGREETQYF
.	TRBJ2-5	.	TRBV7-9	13	TGTGCCAGCAGCTGGGGAGTTCAAGAGACCCAGTACTTC	CASSWGVQETQYF
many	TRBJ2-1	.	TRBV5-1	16	TGCGCCAGCAGCTCACGAGGGCTAGCTTCTCCCAATGAGCAGTTCTTC	CASSSRGLASPNEQFF
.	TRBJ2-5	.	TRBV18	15	TGTGCCAGCTCGCCCAACTGGGGGCAGGAAGAGACCCAGTACTTC	CASSPNWGQEETQYF
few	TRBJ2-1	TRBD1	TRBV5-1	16	TGCGCCAGCAGCAACCCGGCAGGGGGCTCCTACAATGAGCAGTTCTTC	CASSNPAGGSYNEQFF
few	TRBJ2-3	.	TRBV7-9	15	TGTGCCAGCAGCCTAAGAGGTGTGAACGCAGATACGCAGTATTTT	CASSLRGVNADTQYF
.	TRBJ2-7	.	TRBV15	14	TGTGCCACCAGCAGCCTTGAGGGTTTCCACGAGCAGTACTTC	CATSSLEGFHEQYF
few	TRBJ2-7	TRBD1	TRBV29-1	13	TGCAGCGTTGCCAATGGACAGGGGAGCGAGCAGTACTTC	CSVANGQGSEQYF
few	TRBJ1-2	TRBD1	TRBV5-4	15	TGTGCCACTCTCCACCGGGACAGGGGAAACTATGGCTACACCTTC	CATLHRDRGNYGYTF
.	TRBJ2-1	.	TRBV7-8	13	TGTGCCAGCAGCTTCGACCGGAGGAATGAGCAGTTCTTC	CASSFDRRNEQFF
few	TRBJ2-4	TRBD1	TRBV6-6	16	TGTGCCAGCAGCCCCGGGACAGAAAGGTCCAAAAACATTCAGTACTTC	CASSPGTERSKNIQYF
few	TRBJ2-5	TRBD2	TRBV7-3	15	TGTGCCAGCAGCCAACTAGCGGGGCCCCAAGAGACCCAGTACTTC	CASSQLAGPQETQYF
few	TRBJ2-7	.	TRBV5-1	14	TGCGCCAGCAGCTTGCAGGGCGGACCTTACGAGCAGTACTTC	CASSLQGGPYEQYF
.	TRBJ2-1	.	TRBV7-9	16	TGTGCCAGCAGCTTAGGGGCAGCTGCCTCCTACAATGAGCAGTTCTTC	CASSLGAAASYNEQFF
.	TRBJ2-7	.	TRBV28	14	TGTGCCAGCAGGGGGGGCGGGAGCGGCTACGAGCAGTACTTC	CASRGGGSGYEQYF
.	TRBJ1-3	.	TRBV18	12	TGTGCCAGCTCACCCCTCGACAGGACCATATATTTT	CASSPLDRTIYF
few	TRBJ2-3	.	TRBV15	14	TGTGCCACCAGCAGAGGGCAGGGATCAGATACGCAGTATTTT	CATSRGQGSDTQYF
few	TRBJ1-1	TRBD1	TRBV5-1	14	TGCGCCAGCAGCGGCACAGGGGGCGATACTGAAGCTTTCTTT	CASSGTGGDTEAFF
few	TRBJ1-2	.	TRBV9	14	TGTGCCAGCAGCCAAGGGGGACGCACGGATGGCTACACCTTC	CASSQGGRTDGYTF
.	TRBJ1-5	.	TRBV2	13	TGTGCCAGCAGTGAAGGGCTCAATCAGCCCCAGCATTTT	CASSEGLNQPQHF
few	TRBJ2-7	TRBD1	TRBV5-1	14	TGCGCCAGCAGCTCAAACAGGGGTTCGGACGAGCAGTACTTC	CASSSNRGSDEQYF
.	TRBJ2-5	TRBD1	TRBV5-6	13	TGTGCCAGCAGCCTGGGACAGGCCGAGACCCAGTACTTC	CASSLGQAETQYF
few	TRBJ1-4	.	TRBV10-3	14	TGTGCCATCAGTGACCTCGTGGGGCAAGTAGAACTGTTTTTT	CAISDLVGQVELFF
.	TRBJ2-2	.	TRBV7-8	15	TGTGCCAGCAGCTCTAAGGGGGACGGCACCGGGGAGCTGTTTTTT	CASSSKGDGTGELFF
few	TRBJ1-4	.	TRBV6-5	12	TGTGCCAGCTCTTCGGGTTTCGAAAAACTGTTTTTT	CASSSGFEKLFF
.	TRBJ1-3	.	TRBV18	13	TGTGCCAGCTCGCCGCGGTGGGAGGACACCATATATTTT	CASSPRWEDTIYF
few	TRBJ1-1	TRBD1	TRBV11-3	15	TGTGCCAGCAGCCCGACAGGGACAGGGGTCCGTGAAGCTTTCTTT	CASSPTGTGVREAFF
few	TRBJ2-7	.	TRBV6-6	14	TGTGCCAGCAGTCAAAAGGGGTCGGACTACGAGCAGTACTTC	CASSQKGSDYEQYF
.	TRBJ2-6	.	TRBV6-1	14	TGTGCCAGCAGTTGGAGCTTTGGGGCCAACGTCCTGACTTTC	CASSWSFGANVLTF
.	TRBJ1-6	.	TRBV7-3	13	TGTGCCAGCAGCCAACGAGGGAATTCACCCCTCCACTTT	CASSQRGNSPLHF
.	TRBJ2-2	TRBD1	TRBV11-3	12	TGTGCCAGCAACAACCGGGACAGGAGGCTGTTTTTT	CASNNRDRRLFF
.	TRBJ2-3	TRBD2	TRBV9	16	TGTGCCAGCAGCGGGACTAGCGGGAGGCCCACAGATACGCAGTATTTT	CASSGTSGRPTDTQYF
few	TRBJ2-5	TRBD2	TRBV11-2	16	TGTGCCAGCAGCTTTTCATTTCTAGCGGCCCAAGAGACCCAGTACTTC	CASSFSFLAAQETQYF
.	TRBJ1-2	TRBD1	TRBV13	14	TGTGCCAGCAGCACAGGGGATCGGGACTATGGCTACACCTTC	CASSTGDRDYGYTF
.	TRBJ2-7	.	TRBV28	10	TGTGCCAGCGGCAGGGGCGAGCAGTACTTC	CASGRGEQYF
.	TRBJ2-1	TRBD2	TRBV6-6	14	TGTGCCAGCAGTAAGGGGACTAGCGGGAGTATCGCGATCTTC	CASSKGTSGSIAIF
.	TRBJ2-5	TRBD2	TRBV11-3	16	TGTGCCAGCAGAACCTCCGGGGCGGGGGGGCAAGAGACCCAGTACTTC	CASRTSGAGGQETQYF
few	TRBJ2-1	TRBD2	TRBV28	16	TGTGCCAGCAGTAACGGACTAGCGGGAGGAGTAAATGAGCAGTTCTTC	CASSNGLAGGVNEQFF